This T cell receptor (beta chain) was captured in a study of cytomegalovirus exposure and HLA in healthy donors. Germline CDR1 MNHEY, CDR2 SVGAGI. The CDR3 has 14 residues. V was clipped by 0 bases and J by 4 bases, with 9 bases between them. Study outcomes and limitations: Across donors, sequencing depth was assumed by presence/absence analyses to be roughly uniform.

About this clone: The target antigen is unknown.

Regarding donors, all were healthy bone marrow donors. PCR was performed using 60 Vbeta and 13 Jbeta primers. Profiled with immunoSEQ multiplex PCR; TCRdb holds only in-frame clones, not every one. The sample carries some 150,000 clones, 76% recorded once. The TCR sequence derives from a female donor in good health and CMV-seropositive. The sample consisted of PBMCs. The chain combines TRBV6-5 with TRBJ1-1; no clear D. The CDR3 loop reads CASSYSTGSTEAFF. The CDR3 DNA reads as TGTGCCAGCAGTTACTCGACGGGGAGCACTGAAGCTTTCTTT.